Sequencing of this T cell receptor (beta chain) was carried out in a study of cytomegalovirus exposure and HLA in healthy donors listed by TCRdb under 2017. With respect to the entire study: The 650 to 800 repertoires of the first cohort and the 120 or so validation repertoires were produced on the same platform, according to a later analysis. The study aimed to test whether signatures of past pathogen exposure could be identified by cataloging public T cell receptors. In addition to the first cohort of approximately 650 subjects, a separate validation cohort of 120 different subjects was used. To predict cytomegalovirus infection status, the study brought together high-throughput TCR immunosequencing, statistical association of individual TCRs with disease status, and machine learning. What the study reported, not specific to this receptor: Most TCR sequences were seen in very few donors, while some public TCRs were found in many individuals. In the study, 164 TCR beta chains were listed as associated with cytomegalovirus. According to the authors, the approach could potentially be generalized to other disease states and immunological phenotypes. In a later analysis, TCRs clustered in the first cohort were found to also tend to co-occur in the approximately 120 validation repertoires, with 90% to 95% of cluster scores above 0. In both the original and validation cohorts, the classifier was reported to diagnose cytomegalovirus status with high specificity and sensitivity. A few of the identified cytomegalovirus-associated TCR beta chains were confirmed in vitro to be specific for cytomegalovirus antigens. A later analysis lacked HLA typing for the validation cohort, so it scored co-occurrence in that cohort across all 120 or so repertoires.

Via the germline V gene, CDR1 is MGHRA and CDR2 YSYEKL. Counted from cysteine to phenylalanine, this CDR3 has 18 amino acids. Only the CDR3 part of the read is kept: 54 bases, read in frame from the first base. Trimming removed 6 bases from V and 3 bases from J; the gene matches leave 11 bases unexplained. The method was the immunoSEQ multiplex PCR assay. The source study handled its data this way. To diagnose cytomegalovirus status from the catalog of TCR beta chain sequences, a statistical classification framework was built. TCRdb mirrors the immuneACCESS table, restricted to in-frame sequences. Some clones are absent from its copies; in checked studies, under half trace to an unresolved V gene, and the reason for the others is unknown. V, J and clone size reflect that table, while D and trimming were determined from the DNA. Recorded for this sample are about 160,000 clones; about 88% of them occurred a single time. Almost 3% of the sample belongs to the ten largest clones.

A remark on this clone: Its antigen is unknown. Base qualities are not recorded, but no much larger clone differs from it by a single base.

Donors formed part of the validation cohort, which comprised 120 subjects and was distinct from the first cohort of 666 subjects. The sequence derives from a man between 18 and 35 years old in good health and CMV-seronegative. The rearrangement combines TRBV4-1 with TRBJ2-1; 13 central nucleotides agree with TRBD2. Sample: PBMCs. The CDR3 protein sequence reads: CASRGLAGTTRDYNEQFF. The DNA sequence is TGCGCCAGCAGGGGACTAGCGGGAACCACGCGGGACTACAATGAGCAGTTCTTC.